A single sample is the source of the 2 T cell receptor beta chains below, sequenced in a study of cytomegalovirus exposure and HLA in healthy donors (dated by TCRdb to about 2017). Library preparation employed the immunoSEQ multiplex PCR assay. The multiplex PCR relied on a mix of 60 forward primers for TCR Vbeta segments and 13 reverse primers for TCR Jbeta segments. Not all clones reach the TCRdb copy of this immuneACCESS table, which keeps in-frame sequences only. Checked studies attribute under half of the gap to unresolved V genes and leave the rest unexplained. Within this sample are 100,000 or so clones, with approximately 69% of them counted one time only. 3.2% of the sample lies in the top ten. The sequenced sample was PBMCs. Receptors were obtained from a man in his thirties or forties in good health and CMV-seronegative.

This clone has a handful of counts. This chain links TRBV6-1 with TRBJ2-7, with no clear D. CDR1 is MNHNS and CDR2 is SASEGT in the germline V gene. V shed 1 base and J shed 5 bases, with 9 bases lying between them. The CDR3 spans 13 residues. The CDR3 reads CASSEGQSNEQYF. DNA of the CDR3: TGTGCCAGCAGTGAAGGTCAGTCCAACGAGCAGTACTTC.

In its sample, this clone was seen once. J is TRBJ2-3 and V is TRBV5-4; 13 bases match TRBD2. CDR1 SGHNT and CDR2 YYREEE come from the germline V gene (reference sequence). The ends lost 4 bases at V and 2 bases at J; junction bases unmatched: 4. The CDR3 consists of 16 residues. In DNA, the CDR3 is TGTGCCAGCAGCAAAGGACTAGCGGGGGTCACAGATACGCAGTATTTT. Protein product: CASSKGLAGVTDTQYF.